This T cell receptor (beta chain) emerged from a study of blood T cells in healthy people across ages. Study-wide findings and caveats: Strong correlation existed between TCR beta diversity and naive T cell percentage.

Primed by a sample-barcoded 5' primer and a J-beta primer mix, a second PCR proceeded for about 6 to 12 cycles. TCRdb reprocessed the 5' RACE reads via MiXCR and lists one record per CDR3 protein. The sample has about 730,000 distinct CDR3 sequences; 43% are singletons. V gave up 3 bases and J gave up 6 bases; unmatched junction bases: 4. Germline assignment: CDR1 MNHEY and CDR2 SVGAGI. The CDR3 contains 14 residues. This clonotype has ten or more counts. Antigen unknown. The chain recombines TRBV6-5 with TRBJ2-1; TRBD1 aligns across 8 bases. Sequencing was carried out using blood. This sequence was found in a woman between 55 and 75 years old in good health. The CDR3: CASSYRTGLNEQFF. The CDR3 region has the DNA TGTGCCAGCAGTTATCGGACAGGGCTCAATGAGCAGTTCTTC.